Following are 10 T cell receptor beta chains from one sample sequenced in a study of shared clonotypes between healthy human individuals. Only in-frame clones appear in the TCRdb table, and some are missing; sequencing was by immunoSEQ multiplex PCR. The sample has fewer than 700,000 clones, roughly 72% seen once. Sequencing was done on a sample of PBMCs. Receptors originate from a woman aged 40 to 50 in good health. Some clones in this sample may be carry-over from other donors' samples.

This sequence joins TRBV7-3 and TRBJ2-3; 12 nucleotides align to TRBD2. Germline V gives CDR1 SGHTA, CDR2 FQGTGA. This CDR3 is built from 17 residues. V gave up 5 bases and J gave up 5 bases; unmatched junction bases: 11. The CDR3 DNA follows: TGTGCCAGCAGCCCGCCCGGAGCTAGCGGGAGGGTAGATACGCAGTATTTT. This codes for CASSPPGASGRVDTQYF.

The CDR3, as DNA: TGTGCCAGCAGCCAAAATAATTCACCCCTCCACTTT. The encoded protein is CASSQNNSPLHF. This chain uses TRBV7-2 with TRBJ1-6, with D hard to call. The germline V gene encodes CDR1 SGHTA and CDR2 FQGNSA. V shed 5 bases and J shed 5 bases, with 4 bases lying between them. This CDR3 is 12 amino acids long.

The chain couples TRBV5-1 to TRBJ2-1; TRBD2 is a possible D gene (6 bases). CDR1 SGHRS and CDR2 YFSETQ come from the germline V gene. The CDR3 runs 16 residues. Deletions cut 2 bases from V and 6 bases from J, with 18 bases between. The CDR3 region has the DNA TGCGCCAGCAGCTTCTCTAGCGAGCCGCCGGCCAATGAGCAGTTCTTC. Protein sequence: CASSFSSEPPANEQFF.

The J gene is TRBJ2-2, the V gene TRBV5-5; 10 bases align to TRBD2. V lost 2 bases to trimming and J lost 6 bases; unmatched junction nucleotides: 7. The CDR3 is 16 residues long. CDR1 and CDR2 (germline): SGHKS, YYEKEE (reference sequence). CDR3 in amino acids: CASSFFSGRIAGELFF. The CDR3 DNA follows: TGTGCCAGCAGCTTTTTTAGCGGGAGGATCGCCGGGGAGCTGTTTTTT.

As for this clone: Other DNA sequences within the sample encode an identical CDR3. The chain links TRBV18 to TRBJ2-7; unclear D gene. V was clipped by 2 bases and J by 0 bases, with 8 bases between them. Germline V gene lookup returns CDR1 KGHSH and CDR2 LQKENI. The CDR3 loop spans 14 amino acids. The CDR3 loop reads CASSPSQSSYEQYF. The CDR3 nucleotides read TGTGCCAGCTCACCATCTCAGAGCTCCTACGAGCAGTACTTC.

The CDR3 bases are TGTGCCAGTAGAAGACTAGCGAGTAGCACAGATACGCAGTATTTT. This translates into CASRRLASSTDTQYF. The J gene is TRBJ2-3, the V gene TRBV19; 8 nucleotides agree with TRBD2. Germline CDR1 and CDR2: LNHDA and SQIVND (reference sequence). There are 15 residues in the CDR3. The V and J ends lost 6 bases and 0 bases, in that order; junction bases with no gene match: 5. Full variable domain (rest looked up from reference TRBV19 and TRBJ2-3): DGGITQSPKYLFRKEGQNVTLSCEQNLNHDAMYWYRQDPGQGLRLIYYSQIVNDFQKGDIAEGYSVSREKKESFPLTVTSAQKNPTAFYLCASRRLASSTDTQYFGPGTRLTVL.

The chain carries TRBV7-2 and TRBJ2-1; unclear D gene. CDR3 size: 12 residues. CDR1 and CDR2 (germline): SGHTA, FQGNSA. Trimming cost V 5 bases and J 10 bases, with 12 bases left between them. In DNA form, the CDR3 reads TGTGCCAGCAGCCCCGACTGGGCGGAGCAGTTCTTC. Its protein is CASSPDWAEQFF.

This clone was seen repeatedly, ten times or more. Other DNA sequences in the sample encode the same CDR3. The gene calls are TRBV5-1 and TRBJ1-1; 8 bases align to TRBD1. With V trimmed by 5 bases and J by 4 bases, 13 bases remained unmatched. The CDR3 has 16 amino acids. The germline V gene encodes CDR1 SGHRS and CDR2 YFSETQ. CDR3 residues: CASRGTATGDPTEAFF. CDR3 in DNA: TGCGCCAGCAGGGGGACTGCGACAGGGGATCCCACTGAAGCTTTCTTT. Looking up the rest from reference TRBV5-1 and TRBJ1-1 gives the full variable domain: KAGVTQTPRYLIKTRGQQVTLSCSPISGHRSVSWYQQTPGQGLQFLFEYFSETQRNKGNFPGRFSGRQFSNSRSEMNVSTLELGDSALYLCASRGTATGDPTEAFFGQGTRLTVV.

The chain employs TRBV7-9 and TRBJ1-4; D gene unclear. Trimming cost V 1 base and J 4 bases, with 10 bases left between them. The CDR3 length is 15 residues. Per the germline V gene, CDR1 is SEHNR and CDR2 is FQNEAQ (reference sequence). CDR3 nucleotide sequence: TGTGCCAGCAGCTTAGGAGGAGGGTTTAATGAAAAACTGTTTTTT. It is translated as CASSLGGGFNEKLFF.

The V and J genes are TRBV7-9 and TRBJ1-1; D not resolved. CDR1 is SEHNR, CDR2 FQNEAQ, per germline (reference sequence). V gave up 1 base and J gave up 1 base, with 7 bases separating them. The CDR3 has 14 residues. The CDR3 bases are TGTGCCAGCAGCTTAGTTGAGGCGAACACTGAAGCTTTCTTT. It yields the protein CASSLVEANTEAFF.